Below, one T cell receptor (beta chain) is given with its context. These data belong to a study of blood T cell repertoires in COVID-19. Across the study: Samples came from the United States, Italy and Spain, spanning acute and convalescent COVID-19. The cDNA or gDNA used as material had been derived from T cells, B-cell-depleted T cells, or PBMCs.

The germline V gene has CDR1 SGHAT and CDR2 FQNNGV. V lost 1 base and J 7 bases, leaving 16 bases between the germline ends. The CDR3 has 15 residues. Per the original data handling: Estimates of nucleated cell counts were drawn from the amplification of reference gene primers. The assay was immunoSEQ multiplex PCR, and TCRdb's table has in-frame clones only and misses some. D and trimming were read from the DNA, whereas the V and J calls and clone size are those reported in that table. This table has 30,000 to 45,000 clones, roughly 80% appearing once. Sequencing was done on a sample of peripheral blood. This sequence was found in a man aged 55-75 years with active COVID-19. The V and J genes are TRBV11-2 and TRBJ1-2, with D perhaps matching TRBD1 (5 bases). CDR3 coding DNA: TGTGCCAGCAGCTTAGGGTCGCAGGGTGGTGGTGGCTACACCTTC. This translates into CASSLGSQGGGGYTF. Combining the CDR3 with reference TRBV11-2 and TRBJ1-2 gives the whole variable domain EAGVAQSPRYKIIEKRQSVAFWCNPISGHATLYWYQQILGQGPKLLIQFQNNGVVDDSQLPKDRFSAERLKGVDSTLKIQPAKLEDSAVYLCASSLGSQGGGGYTFGSGTRLTVV.